This TCR beta chain was identified in a study of yellow fever vaccine responses in identical twins. Study results and caveats: Vaccine-induced T cell responses in twins were reportedly observed to appear partly convergent, partly personalized.

Comment on this clonotype: Antigen specificity is unknown.

TCRdb analysed the RT-PCR reads with MiXCR anew, one entry per CDR3 protein. The sample has about 18,000 distinct CDR3 sequences, roughly three fifths seen once. The sequence came from a woman aged 18-30 years who received the yellow fever vaccine. This specimen consisted of T cells from blood (PBMCs), unsorted or a sorted subset (not recorded which), obtained before or after yellow fever vaccination (not recorded which).

CDR3 amino acids: CASTQWPGYTF. The DNA for the CDR3 is TGTGCCAGCACCCAATGGCCCGGCTACACCTTC. The chain carries TRBV12-3 or TRBV12-4 and TRBJ1-2; D is unresolved. Trimming took off 7 bases at V and 8 bases at J, with 11 bases between the two ends. The length of the CDR3 is 11 residues.